This TCR beta chain was identified in a study of neurological immune-mediated disorders. 5'RACE employing 10-nucleotide random UMIs yielded the cDNA. TCRdb fed the 5' RACE reads into MiXCR, producing one record per CDR3 protein. The sample includes some 77,000 distinct CDR3 sequences, roughly 15% of them seen just once. Deletions cut 5 bases from V and 7 bases from J, with 17 bases between. The CDR3 has 15 amino acids. The germline gives CDR1 MDHEN, CDR2 SYDVKM. Time point denoted: longitudinal time-point 1 (baseline). There are many counts of this clonotype. Sequenced material: PBMCs. This chain connects TRBV28 to TRBJ1-4; no clear D. The clonotype was recovered from a female donor with HTLV-1-associated myelopathy (HAM/TSP). The CDR3 bases are TGTGCCAGCAGTCCCGCTGATTTGAGGGTTGAAAAACTGTTTTTT. Amino acids: CASSPADLRVEKLFF.